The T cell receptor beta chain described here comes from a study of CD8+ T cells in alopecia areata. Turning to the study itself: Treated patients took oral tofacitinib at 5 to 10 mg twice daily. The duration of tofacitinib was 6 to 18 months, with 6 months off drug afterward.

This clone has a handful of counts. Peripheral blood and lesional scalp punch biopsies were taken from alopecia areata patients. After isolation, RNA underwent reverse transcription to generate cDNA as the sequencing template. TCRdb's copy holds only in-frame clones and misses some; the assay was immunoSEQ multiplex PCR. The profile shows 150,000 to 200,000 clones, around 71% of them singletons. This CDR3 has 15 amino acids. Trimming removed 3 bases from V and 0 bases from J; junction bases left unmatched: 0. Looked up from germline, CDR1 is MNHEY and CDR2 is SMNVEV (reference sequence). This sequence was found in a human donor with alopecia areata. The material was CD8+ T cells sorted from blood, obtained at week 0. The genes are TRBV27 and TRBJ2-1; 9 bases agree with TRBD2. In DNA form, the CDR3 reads TGTGCCAGCAGTTTTAGCGGGAGCTCCTACAATGAGCAGTTCTTC. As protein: CASSFSGSSYNEQFF.